This is a list of T cell receptor beta chains from one sample in a study of CD4+ T cells in melanoma. Some clones are missing from TCRdb's copy, which holds only in-frame ones; the method was immunoSEQ multiplex PCR. Here the sample spans roughly 11,000 clones, about 67% being singletons. Sequencing was performed on cells from a culture (not recorded whether cultured in vitro). Source of these receptors: a human donor with melanoma. CDR3s include the opening cysteine and the closing phenylalanine or tryptophan. D genes are given only for firm matches. Where a row states a size, it is once, few, many or the class of an expanded clone; other rows omit it.

NA	TRBV29-1	TRBJ1-2	NA	TGCAGCGGAGGGGAGGTGGGGGGCTACACCTTC	CSGGEVGGYTF
once	TRBV7-2	TRBJ2-7	TRBD1	TGTGCCAGCAGCTTGGGACAGGGCGACGAGCAGTACTTC	CASSLGQGDEQYF
NA	TRBV7-2	TRBJ1-6	TRBD1	TGTGCCAGCAGCCCGGGACAGGGAATTTCACCCCTCCACTTT	CASSPGQGISPLHF
NA	TRBV2	TRBJ2-4	NA	TGTGCCAGCAGTGGCAGGGGGGCGTGGGCCAAAAACATTCAGTACTTC	CASSGRGAWAKNIQYF
NA	TRBV6-6	TRBJ1-5	TRBD1	TGTGCCAGCAGCCACCGGGACAGGGGGCCAAATCAGCCCCAGCATTTT	CASSHRDRGPNQPQHF
NA	TRBV5-1	TRBJ2-5	NA	TGCGCCAGCAGCTTGGAGGGTCCGACCCAGTACTTC	CASSLEGPTQYF
NA	TRBV30	TRBJ1-3	NA	TGTGCCTGGAGTAGAGGGCCTGGAAACACCATATATTTT	CAWSRGPGNTIYF
NA	TRBV7-7	TRBJ2-1	TRBD2	TGTGCCAGCAGCTTAGACGGGCGGGGGGAGCAGTTCTTC	CASSLDGRGEQFF
NA	TRBV15	TRBJ2-3	NA	TGTGCCACCAGCGGGGGGGCGTGGTTGGGGACAGATACGCAGTATTTT	CATSGGAWLGTDTQYF
NA	TRBV2	TRBJ1-1	NA	TGTGCCAGCAGTGCGGGCAGGATCACTGAAGCTTTCTTT	CASSAGRITEAFF
medium-sized	TRBV18	TRBJ2-2	TRBD2	TGTGCCAGCTACAGCGGGGGGGCCGGCACCGGGGAGCTGTTTTTT	CASYSGGAGTGELFF
few	TRBV29-1	TRBJ1-1	NA	TGCAGCGTGGGAAATGTGGGAGCTGAAGCTTTCTTT	CSVGNVGAEAFF
NA	TRBV7-8	TRBJ2-2	NA	TGTGCCAGCAGGCAGGGTCAGGGGACCGGGGAGCTGTTTTTT	CASRQGQGTGELFF
NA	TRBV5-5	TRBJ1-3	NA	TGTGCCAGCAGCTTAAGTTTTTCCTCTGGAAACACCATATATTTT	CASSLSFSSGNTIYF
NA	TRBV6-1	TRBJ1-6	NA	TGTGCCAGCAGTGAAGTTCGAAATTCACCCCTCCACTTT	CASSEVRNSPLHF
NA	TRBV29-1	TRBJ2-7	NA	TGCAGCGTTATTCTTCGAGGCTACGAGCAGTACTTC	CSVILRGYEQYF
once	TRBV30	TRBJ2-7	NA	TGTGCCTGGAGTGTACCTGGCTACGAGCAGTACTTC	CAWSVPGYEQYF
once	TRBV30	TRBJ1-4	TRBD1	TGTGCCTGGGGGGGACAGGGATGGTCGGCTAATGAAAAACTGTTTTTT	CAWGGQGWSANEKLFF